This record looks at one T cell receptor beta chain sequence and its context. Original processing notes: The authors estimated nucleated cell counts from reference gene primer amplification. The protocol was immunoSEQ multiplex PCR, while the TCRdb copy is restricted to in-frame clones and leaves out a portion. D and trimming were read from the DNA, whereas the V and J calls and clone size are those reported in that table. Of 200,000 to 250,000 clones listed, about 85% are singletons. These data belong to a study of blood T cell repertoires in COVID-19. The overall study: Samples of COVID-19 (acute and convalescent) were obtained from the United States, Italy and Spain. Sources were T cells, B-cell-depleted T cells, or PBMCs; the material itself was cDNA or gDNA.

This CDR3 is built from 16 residues. The sequence was obtained from a man between 50 and 59 years old who had recovered from COVID-19. The chain couples TRBV21-1 to TRBJ2-7; the table's D gene call, TRBD2, was not cross checked with the DNA. TRBV21-1 is shown as a pseudogene. Sequenced material: peripheral blood. For the CDR3, the DNA is TGTGCCAGCAGCCTCTTGCCTCCTAGCGGGAGAAGTGAGCAGTACTTC. Translation: CASSLLPPSGRSEQYF.